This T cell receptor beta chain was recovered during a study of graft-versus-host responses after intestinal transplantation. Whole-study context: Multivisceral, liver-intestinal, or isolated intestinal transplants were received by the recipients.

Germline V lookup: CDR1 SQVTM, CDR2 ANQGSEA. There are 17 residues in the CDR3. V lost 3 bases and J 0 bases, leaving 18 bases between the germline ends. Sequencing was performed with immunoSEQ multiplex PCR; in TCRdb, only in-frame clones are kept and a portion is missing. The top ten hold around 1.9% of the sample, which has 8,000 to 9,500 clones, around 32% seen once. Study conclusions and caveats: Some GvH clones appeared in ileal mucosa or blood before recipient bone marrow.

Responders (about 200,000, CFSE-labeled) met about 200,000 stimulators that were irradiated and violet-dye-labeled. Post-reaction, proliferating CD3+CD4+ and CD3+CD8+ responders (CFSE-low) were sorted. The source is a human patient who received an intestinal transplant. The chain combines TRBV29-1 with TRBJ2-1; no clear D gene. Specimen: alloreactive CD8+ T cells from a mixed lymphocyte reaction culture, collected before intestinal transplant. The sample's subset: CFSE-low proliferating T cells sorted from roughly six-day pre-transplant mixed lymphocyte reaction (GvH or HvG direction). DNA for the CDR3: TGCAGCGTTGAGAGCCTCCTCGATCCGAGCTCCTACAATGAGCAGTTCTTC. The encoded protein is CSVESLLDPSSYNEQFF.